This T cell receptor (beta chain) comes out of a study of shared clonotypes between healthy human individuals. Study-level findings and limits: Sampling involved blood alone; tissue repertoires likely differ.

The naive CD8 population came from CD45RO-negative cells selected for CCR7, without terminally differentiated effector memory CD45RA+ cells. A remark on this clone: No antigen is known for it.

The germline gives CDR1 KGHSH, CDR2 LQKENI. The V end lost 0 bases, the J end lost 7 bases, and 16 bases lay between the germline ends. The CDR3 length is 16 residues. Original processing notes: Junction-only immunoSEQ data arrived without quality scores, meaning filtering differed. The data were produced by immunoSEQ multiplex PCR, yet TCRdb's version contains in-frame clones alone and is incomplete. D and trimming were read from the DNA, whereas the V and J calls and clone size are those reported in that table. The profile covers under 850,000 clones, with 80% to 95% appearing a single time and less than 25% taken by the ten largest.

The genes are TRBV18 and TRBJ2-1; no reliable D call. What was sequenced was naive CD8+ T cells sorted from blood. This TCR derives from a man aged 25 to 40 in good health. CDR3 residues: CASSPPWAGSRNEQFF. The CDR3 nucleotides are TGTGCCAGCTCACCACCCTGGGCCGGATCCCGGAATGAGCAGTTCTTC.